This TCR beta chain was recorded in a study of shared clonotypes between healthy human individuals. Study information: Each donor contributed plates that comprised three CD4 naive, three CD4 memory, two CD8 naive and one CD8 memory.

CD45RA-negative memory and CD45RA+ naive subsets were split from the CD4+ cells. In the original workflow: With immunoSEQ giving junction-only sequences and no quality scores, filtering differed. Sequencing was performed with immunoSEQ multiplex PCR; in TCRdb, only in-frame clones are kept and a portion is missing. That table furnishes V, J and clone size, whereas the DNA furnished D and trimming. Of 950,000 to 1,300,000 clones in the sample, around 74% were seen once. Germline V gives CDR1 SQVTM, CDR2 ANQGSEA. This CDR3 is built from 14 residues. V shed 6 bases, J shed 8 bases, and the junction held 10 bases outside the gene matches.

The source is a man younger than 30 in good health. Sequences were obtained from memory CD4+ T cells sorted from blood. Sample subset: CD45RA-negative fraction. The V and J genes are TRBV29-1 and TRBJ1-4, with TRBD1 matching 9 bases. The CDR3 region is CSVSPGTGYEKLFF. CDR3 nucleotides: TGCAGCGTCTCACCCGGGACAGGGTACGAAAAACTGTTTTTT.